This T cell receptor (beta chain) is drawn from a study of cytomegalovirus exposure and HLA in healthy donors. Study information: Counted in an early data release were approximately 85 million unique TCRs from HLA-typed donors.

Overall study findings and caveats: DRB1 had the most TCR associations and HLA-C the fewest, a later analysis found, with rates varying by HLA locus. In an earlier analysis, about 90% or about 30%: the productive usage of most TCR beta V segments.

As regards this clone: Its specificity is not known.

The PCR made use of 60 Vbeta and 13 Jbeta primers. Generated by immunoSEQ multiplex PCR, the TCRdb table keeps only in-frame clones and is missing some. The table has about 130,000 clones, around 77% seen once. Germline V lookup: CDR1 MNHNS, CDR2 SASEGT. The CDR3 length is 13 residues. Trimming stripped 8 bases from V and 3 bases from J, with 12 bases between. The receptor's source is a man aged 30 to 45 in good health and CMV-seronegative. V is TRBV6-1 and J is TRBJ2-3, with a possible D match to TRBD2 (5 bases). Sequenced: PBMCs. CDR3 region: CASFTSGTDTQYF. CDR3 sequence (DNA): TGTGCCAGCTTCACATCGGGAACAGATACGCAGTATTTT.